This TCR beta chain was sequenced during a study of blood T cell repertoires in COVID-19. Clinical history reported by participants formed the basis on which cohorts were assigned. CDR1 KGHSH and CDR2 LQKENI come from the germline V gene. This CDR3 contains 15 residues. V was shortened by 3 bases and J by 6 bases, with 18 bases between the two germline ends. Source study methods: Quantification of nucleated cells was approximated via reference gene primer amplification. Libraries were prepared by immunoSEQ multiplex PCR; TCRdb keeps only in-frame clonotypes and omits some of them. V, J and clone size are those of that table, while D and trimming were read from the DNA. The sample includes 200,000 to 300,000 clones, about 91% of them seen just once.

V is TRBV18 and J is TRBJ2-7, with a weak D call TRBD1 (6 bases). The sequence derives from a woman aged 40-49 years with acute COVID-19. The sample taken for sequencing was PBMCs or T cells enriched from blood (not recorded which). The CDR3 DNA reads TGTGCCAGCTCACCTCTTCAGGGGTTGGATGGCGAGCAGTACTTC. Its translation is CASSPLQGLDGEQYF.